The TCR beta chain described here comes from a study of cytomegalovirus exposure and HLA in healthy donors. Across the study: From donors who were HLA-typed, an early data release held about 85 million unique TCRs.

Germline-derived CDR1 and CDR2 are SGHTA and FQGNSA. CDR3 length equals 16 residues. Trimming at V came to 4 bases and at J to 0 bases, leaving 5 bases not matched to a gene. Comments on this clone: The antigen is unknown.

Study-level results: Within the data, a cluster of highly shared sequence variants was likely a sequencing artifact.

Primers for the PCR totalled 60 Vbeta and 13 Jbeta. The assay was immunoSEQ multiplex PCR, and TCRdb's table has in-frame clones only and misses some. There are 150,000 or so clones in the sample; 9.7% occur only once, and about 1.9% lies in the top ten. This clonotype was obtained from a man in his fifties or sixties in good health and CMV-seronegative. Sample: PBMCs. The chain employs TRBV7-2 and TRBJ1-5, with 8 bases lining up with TRBD1. CDR3 sequence reads: CASSSGQGLSNQPQHF. DNA of the CDR3: TGTGCCAGCAGCTCCGGACAGGGCCTTAGCAATCAGCCCCAGCATTTT.